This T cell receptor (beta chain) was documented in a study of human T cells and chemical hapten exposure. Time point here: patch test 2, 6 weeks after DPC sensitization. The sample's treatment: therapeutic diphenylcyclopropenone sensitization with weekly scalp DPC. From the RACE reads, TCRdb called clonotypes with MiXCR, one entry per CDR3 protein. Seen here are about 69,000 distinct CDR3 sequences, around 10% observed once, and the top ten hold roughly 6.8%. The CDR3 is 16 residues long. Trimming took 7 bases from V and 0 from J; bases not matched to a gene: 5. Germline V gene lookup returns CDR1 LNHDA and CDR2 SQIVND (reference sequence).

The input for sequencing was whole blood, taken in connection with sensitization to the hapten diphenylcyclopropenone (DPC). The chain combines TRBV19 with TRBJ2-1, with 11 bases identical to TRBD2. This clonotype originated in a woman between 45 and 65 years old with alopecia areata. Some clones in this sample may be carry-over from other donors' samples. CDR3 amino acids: CASNLAGGSSYNEQFF. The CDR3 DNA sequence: TGTGCCAGTAACCTAGCGGGAGGTAGCTCCTACAATGAGCAGTTCTTC.